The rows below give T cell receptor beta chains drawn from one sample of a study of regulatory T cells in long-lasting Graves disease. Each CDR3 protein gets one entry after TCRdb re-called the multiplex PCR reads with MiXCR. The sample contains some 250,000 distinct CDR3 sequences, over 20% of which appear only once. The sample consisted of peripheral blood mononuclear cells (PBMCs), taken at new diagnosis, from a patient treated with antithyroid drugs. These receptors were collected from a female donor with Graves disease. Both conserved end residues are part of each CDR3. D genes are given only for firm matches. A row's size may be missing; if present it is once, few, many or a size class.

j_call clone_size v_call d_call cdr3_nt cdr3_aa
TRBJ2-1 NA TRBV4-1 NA TGCGCCAGCAGCCAAGGGATTAACCGAGACAATGAGCAGTTCTTC CASSQGINRDNEQFF
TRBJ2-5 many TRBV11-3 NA TGTGCCAGCAGCTTGTACCAAGAGACCCAGTACTTC CASSLYQETQYF
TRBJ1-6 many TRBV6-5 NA TGTGCCAGCAGTTGGGACCCCGCATCACCCCTCCACTTT CASSWDPASPLHF
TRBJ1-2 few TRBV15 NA TGTGCCACCAGCAGAGATAGGGAGGAAAGCTACACCTTC CATSRDREESYTF
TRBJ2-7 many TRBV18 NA TGTGCCAGCTCACCACAAGGGGGCGAGCAGTACTTC CASSPQGGEQYF
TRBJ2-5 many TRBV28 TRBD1 TGTGCCAGCAGTTTAAACCCCTGGGACAGGGTGGAGACCCAGTACTTC CASSLNPWDRVETQYF
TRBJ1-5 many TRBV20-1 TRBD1 TGCAGTGCTAGAGGAGGACAGGGTCGGGCCCAGCATTTT CSARGGQGRAQHF
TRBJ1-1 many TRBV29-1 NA TGCAGCGCGAAATGGGGGGGTACTGAAGCTTTCTTT CSAKWGGTEAFF
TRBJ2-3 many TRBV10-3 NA TGTGCCATCAGTGAGTCGACCGGGGCTATTAGCACAGATACGCAGTATTTT CAISESTGAISTDTQYF
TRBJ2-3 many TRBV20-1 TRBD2 TGCAGTGGGACGAGCGGGAGCGGTGATGTTACGCAGTATTTT CSGTSGSGDVTQYF
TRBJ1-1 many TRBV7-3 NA TGTGCCAGCAGCCTATCGTTTGACACTGAAGCTTTCTTT CASSLSFDTEAFF
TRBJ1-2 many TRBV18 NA TGTGCCAGCTCACCAGATCAGGGAGGGGATAACTATGGCTACACCTTC CASSPDQGGDNYGYTF
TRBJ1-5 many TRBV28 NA TGTGCCAGCAGTTTACGAGGAAATAATCAGCCCCAGCATTTT CASSLRGNNQPQHF
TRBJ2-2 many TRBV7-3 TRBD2 TGTGCCAGCAGACGACTAGCGGGAGAGGTCGGGGAGCTGTTTTTT CASRRLAGEVGELFF
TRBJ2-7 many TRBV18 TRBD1 TGTGCCAGCTCACTGGGTGGGCAGGGGGCCCACGAGCAGTACTTC CASSLGGQGAHEQYF
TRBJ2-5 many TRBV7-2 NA TGTGCCAGCAGCTACGGGAGCAGCGGCCAAGAGACCCAGTACTTC CASSYGSSGQETQYF
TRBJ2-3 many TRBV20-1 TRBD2 TGCAGTGCTGTACCTTACCTAGCGGGAATCACAGATACGCAGTATTTT CSAVPYLAGITDTQYF
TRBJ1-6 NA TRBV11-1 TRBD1 TGTGCCAGCAGCTTAGAACAGGGGGCTCATTCACCCCTCCACTTT CASSLEQGAHSPLHF
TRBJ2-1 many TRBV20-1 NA TGCAGTGCTTGGACCGGGACCGCGGACAATGAGCAGTTCTTC CSAWTGTADNEQFF
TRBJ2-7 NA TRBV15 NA TGTGCCACCAGCAGAGGTTCAGGCTACGAGCAGTACTTC CATSRGSGYEQYF
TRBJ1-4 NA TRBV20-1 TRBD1 TGCAGTGCTAATCCCAGGACAGGGTGGGATGAAAAACTGTTTTTT CSANPRTGWDEKLFF
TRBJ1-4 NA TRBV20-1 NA TGCAGTGCTTCCCCATCCAGGTTGCCTAATGAAAAACTGTTTTTT CSASPSRLPNEKLFF
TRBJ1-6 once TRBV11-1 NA TGTGCCAGCAAACCTCCGCGGGTGGATAATTCACCCCTCCACTTT CASKPPRVDNSPLHF
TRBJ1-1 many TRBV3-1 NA TGTGCCAGCGGTCGGACCAGGACAGCCGAAGCTTTCTTT CASGRTRTAEAFF
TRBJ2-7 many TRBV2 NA TGTGCCAGCAGTGAATCTAGCGACCACGAGCAGTACTTC CASSESSDHEQYF
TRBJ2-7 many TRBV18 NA TGTGCCAGCTCACCGCTACGCGCCGTGGGGGAGCAGTACTTC CASSPLRAVGEQYF
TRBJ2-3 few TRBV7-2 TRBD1 TGTGCCAGCCGCGGGACAGGGGGCTTTAGGGATACGCAGTATTTT CASRGTGGFRDTQYF
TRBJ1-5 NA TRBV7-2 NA TGTGCCAGGAAGGGGAGGTACAATCAGCCCCAGCATTTT CARKGRYNQPQHF
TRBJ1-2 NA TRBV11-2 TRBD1 TGTGCCAGCAGCGGTTCCGGGACAGGGGCTCCGGCGGACTATGGCTACACCTTC CASSGSGTGAPADYGYTF
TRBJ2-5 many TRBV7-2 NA TGTGCCAGCAGCCCTTCTGTGGGGGACCAAGAGACCCAGTACTTC CASSPSVGDQETQYF
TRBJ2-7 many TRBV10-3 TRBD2 TGTGCCATCACCGGAACTAGCGGGGGCTACGAGCAGTACTTC CAITGTSGGYEQYF